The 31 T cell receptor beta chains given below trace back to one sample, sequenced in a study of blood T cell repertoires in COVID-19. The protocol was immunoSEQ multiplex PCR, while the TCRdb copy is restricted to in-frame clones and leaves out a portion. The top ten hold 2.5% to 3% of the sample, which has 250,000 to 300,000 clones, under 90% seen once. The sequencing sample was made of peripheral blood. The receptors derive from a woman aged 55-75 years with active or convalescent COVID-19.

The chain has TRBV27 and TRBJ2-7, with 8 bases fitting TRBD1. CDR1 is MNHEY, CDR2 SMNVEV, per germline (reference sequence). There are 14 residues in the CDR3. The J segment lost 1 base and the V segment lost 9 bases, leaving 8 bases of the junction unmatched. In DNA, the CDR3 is TGTGCCAGTGGTGTCGGACAGGGATCCTACGAGCAGTACTTC. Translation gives CASGVGQGSYEQYF.

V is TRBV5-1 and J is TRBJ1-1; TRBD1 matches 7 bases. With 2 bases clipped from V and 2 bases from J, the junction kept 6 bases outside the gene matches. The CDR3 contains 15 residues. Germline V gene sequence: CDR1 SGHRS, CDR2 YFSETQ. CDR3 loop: CASSFLGQVNTEAFF. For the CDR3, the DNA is TGCGCCAGCAGCTTCCTAGGACAGGTTAACACTGAAGCTTTCTTT.

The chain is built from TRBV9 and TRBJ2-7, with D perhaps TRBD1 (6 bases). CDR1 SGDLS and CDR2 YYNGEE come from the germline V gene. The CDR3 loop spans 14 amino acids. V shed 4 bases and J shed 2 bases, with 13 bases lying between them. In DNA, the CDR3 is TGTGCCAGCAGCCCGGACAGCCTAACCTACGAGCAGTACTTC. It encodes CASSPDSLTYEQYF.

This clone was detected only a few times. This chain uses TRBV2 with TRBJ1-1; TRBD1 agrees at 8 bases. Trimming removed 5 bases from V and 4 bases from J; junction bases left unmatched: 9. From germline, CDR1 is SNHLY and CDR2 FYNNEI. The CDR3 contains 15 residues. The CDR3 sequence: CASSTFGQGSTEAFF. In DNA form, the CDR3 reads TGTGCCAGCAGTACATTCGGACAGGGCTCCACTGAAGCTTTCTTT.

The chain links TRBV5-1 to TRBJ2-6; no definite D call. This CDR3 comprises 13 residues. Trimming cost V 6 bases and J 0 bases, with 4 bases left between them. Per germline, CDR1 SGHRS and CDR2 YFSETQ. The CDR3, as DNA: TGCGCCAGCACCCTCTCTGGGGCCAACGTCCTGACTTTC. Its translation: CASTLSGANVLTF. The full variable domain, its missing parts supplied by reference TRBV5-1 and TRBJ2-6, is KAGVTQTPRYLIKTRGQQVTLSCSPISGHRSVSWYQQTPGQGLQFLFEYFSETQRNKGNFPGRFSGRQFSNSRSEMNVSTLELGDSALYLCASTLSGANVLTFGAGSRLTVL.

The DNA for the CDR3 is TGTGCCAGCAGCTTGGCCCAGGGGATGGATGGCTACACCTTC. Translated, it gives CASSLAQGMDGYTF. The chain uses TRBV5-6 and TRBJ1-2; maybe TRBD1 (6 bases). The CDR3 extends over 14 amino acids. The germline CDR1 and CDR2 sequences are SGHDT and YYEEEE. Trimming removed 0 bases from V and 6 bases from J, with 12 bases in between.

CDR3: CASSVIAGGPDTGELFF. CDR3 sequence (DNA): TGTGCCAGCAGCGTTATCGCGGGGGGGCCGGACACCGGGGAGCTGTTTTTT. The chain is built from TRBV9 and TRBJ2-2; 9 bases map to TRBD2. The CDR3 spans 17 residues. The V and J ends lost 2 bases and 3 bases, in that order; junction bases with no gene match: 8. Germline assignment: CDR1 SGDLS and CDR2 YYNGEE.

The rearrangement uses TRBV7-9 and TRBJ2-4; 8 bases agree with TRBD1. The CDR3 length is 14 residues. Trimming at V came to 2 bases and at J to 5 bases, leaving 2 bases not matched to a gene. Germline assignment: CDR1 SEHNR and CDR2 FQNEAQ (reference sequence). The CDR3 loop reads CASSLSGGQNIQYF. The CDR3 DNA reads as TGTGCCAGCAGCTTATCAGGGGGCCAAAACATTCAGTACTTC.

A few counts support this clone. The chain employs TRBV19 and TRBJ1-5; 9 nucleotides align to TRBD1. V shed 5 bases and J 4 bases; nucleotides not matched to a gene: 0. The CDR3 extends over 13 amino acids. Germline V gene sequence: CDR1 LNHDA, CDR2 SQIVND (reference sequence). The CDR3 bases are TGTGCCAGTAGTGGGACAGGGAATCAGCCCCAGCATTTT. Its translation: CASSGTGNQPQHF.

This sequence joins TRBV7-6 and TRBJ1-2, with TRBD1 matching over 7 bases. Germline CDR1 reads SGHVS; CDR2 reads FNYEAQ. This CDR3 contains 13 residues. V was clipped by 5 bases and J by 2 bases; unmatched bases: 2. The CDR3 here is CASSPTGNYGYTF. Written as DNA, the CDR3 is TGTGCCAGCAGCCCGACAGGGAACTATGGCTACACCTTC. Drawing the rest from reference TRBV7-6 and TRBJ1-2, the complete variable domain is GAGVSQSPRYKVTKRGQDVALRCDPISGHVSLYWYRQALGQGPEFLTYFNYEAQQDKSGLPNDRFSAERPEGSISTLTIQRTEQRDSAMYRCASSPTGNYGYTFGSGTRLTVV.

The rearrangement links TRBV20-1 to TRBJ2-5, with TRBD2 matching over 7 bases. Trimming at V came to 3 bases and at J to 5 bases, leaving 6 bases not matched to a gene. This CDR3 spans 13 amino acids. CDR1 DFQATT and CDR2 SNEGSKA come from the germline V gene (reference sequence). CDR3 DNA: TGCAGTGCTAGTATTATCGGGGGGGAGACCCAGTACTTC. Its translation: CSASIIGGETQYF.

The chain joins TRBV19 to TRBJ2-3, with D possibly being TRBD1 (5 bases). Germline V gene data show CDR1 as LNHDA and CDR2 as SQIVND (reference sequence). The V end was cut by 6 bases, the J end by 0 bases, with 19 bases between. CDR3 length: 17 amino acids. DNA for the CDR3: TGTGCCAGTAGGTCCGCAGGGTATTTGGCTAGCACAGATACGCAGTATTTT. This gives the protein CASRSAGYLASTDTQYF.

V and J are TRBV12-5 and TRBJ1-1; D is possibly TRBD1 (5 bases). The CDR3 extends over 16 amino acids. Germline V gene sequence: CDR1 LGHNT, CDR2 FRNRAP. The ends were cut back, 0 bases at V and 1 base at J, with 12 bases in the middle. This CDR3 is CASGLVLGVGNTEAFF. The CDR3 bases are TGTGCTAGTGGTTTGGTCCTAGGGGTTGGGAACACTGAAGCTTTCTTT. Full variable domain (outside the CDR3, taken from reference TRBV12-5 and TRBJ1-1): DARVTQTPRHKVTEMGQEVTMRCQPILGHNTVFWYRQTMMQGLELLAYFRNRAPLDDSGMPKDRFSAEMPDATLATLKIQPSEPRDSAVYFCASGLVLGVGNTEAFFGQGTRLTVV.

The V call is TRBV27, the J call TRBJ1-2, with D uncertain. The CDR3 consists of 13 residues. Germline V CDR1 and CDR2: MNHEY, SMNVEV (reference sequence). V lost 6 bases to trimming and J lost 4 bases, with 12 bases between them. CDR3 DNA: TGTGCCAGCAGGCACACAGAACCCTATGGCTACACCTTC. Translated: CASRHTEPYGYTF.

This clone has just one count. CDR3 residues: CASSPRGTITPWDQPQHF. CDR3 bases: TGTGCCAGCAGCCCAAGGGGCACTATTACCCCATGGGATCAGCCCCAGCATTTT. The chain carries TRBV7-6 and TRBJ1-5, with D possibly matching TRBD1 (5 bases). Germline V gene sequence: CDR1 SGHVS, CDR2 FNYEAQ. This CDR3 contains 18 residues. V was clipped by 5 bases and J by 5 bases, with 25 bases between them.

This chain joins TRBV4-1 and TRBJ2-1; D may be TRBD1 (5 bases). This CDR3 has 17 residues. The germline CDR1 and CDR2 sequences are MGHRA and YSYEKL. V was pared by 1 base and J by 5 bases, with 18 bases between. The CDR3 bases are TGCGCCAGCAGCCAAGTCCAAGAACAGGTCGGCAACAATGAGCAGTTCTTC. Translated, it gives CASSQVQEQVGNNEQFF.

The DNA for the CDR3 is TGTGCTAGTGGTTTGGAAATGCGGGGCCGCGAAAAACTGTTTTTT. It specifies CASGLEMRGREKLFF. The genes are TRBV12-5 and TRBJ1-4; TRBD1 might be the D (5 bases). The CDR3 is made up of 15 amino acids. Germline V gene sequence: CDR1 LGHNT, CDR2 FRNRAP. Trimming stripped 1 base from V and 8 bases from J, with 14 bases between.

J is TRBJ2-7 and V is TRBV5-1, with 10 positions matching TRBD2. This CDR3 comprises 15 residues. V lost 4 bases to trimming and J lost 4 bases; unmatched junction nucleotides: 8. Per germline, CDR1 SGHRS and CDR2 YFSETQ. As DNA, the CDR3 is TGCGCCAGCAGCCGTAGCGGGGGGACTCTATACGAGCAGTACTTC. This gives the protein CASSRSGGTLYEQYF.

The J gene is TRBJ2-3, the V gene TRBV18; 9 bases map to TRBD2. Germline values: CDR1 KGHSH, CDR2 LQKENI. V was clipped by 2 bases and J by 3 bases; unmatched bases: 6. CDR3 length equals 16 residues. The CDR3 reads CASSPALAGPTDTQYF. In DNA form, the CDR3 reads TGTGCCAGCTCACCAGCTCTAGCGGGGCCGACAGATACGCAGTATTTT. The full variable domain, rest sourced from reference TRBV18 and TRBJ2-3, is NAGVMQNPRHLVRRRGQEARLRCSPMKGHSHVYWYRQLPEEGLKFMVYLQKENIIDESGMPKERFSAEFPKEGPSILRIQQVVRGDSAAYFCASSPALAGPTDTQYFGPGTRLTVL.

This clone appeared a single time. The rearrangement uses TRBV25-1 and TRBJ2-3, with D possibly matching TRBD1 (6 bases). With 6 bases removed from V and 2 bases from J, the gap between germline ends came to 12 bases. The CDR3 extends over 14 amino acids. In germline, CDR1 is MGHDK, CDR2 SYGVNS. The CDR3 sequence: CASRGATSTDTQYF. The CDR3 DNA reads TGTGCCAGCAGGGGGGCGACGTCCACAGATACGCAGTATTTT. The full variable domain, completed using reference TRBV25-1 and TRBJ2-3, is EADIYQTPRYLVIGTGKKITLECSQTMGHDKMYWYQQDPGMELHLIHYSYGVNSTEKGDLSSESTVSRIRTEHFPLTLESARPSHTSQYLCASRGATSTDTQYFGPGTRLTVL.

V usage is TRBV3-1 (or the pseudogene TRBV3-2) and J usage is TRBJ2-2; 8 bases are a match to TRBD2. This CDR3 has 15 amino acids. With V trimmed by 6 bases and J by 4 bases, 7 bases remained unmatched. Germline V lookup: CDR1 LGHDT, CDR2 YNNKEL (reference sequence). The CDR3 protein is CASSWDSGATGELFF. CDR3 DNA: TGTGCCAGCAGTTGGGATAGCGGGGCCACCGGGGAGCTGTTTTTT.

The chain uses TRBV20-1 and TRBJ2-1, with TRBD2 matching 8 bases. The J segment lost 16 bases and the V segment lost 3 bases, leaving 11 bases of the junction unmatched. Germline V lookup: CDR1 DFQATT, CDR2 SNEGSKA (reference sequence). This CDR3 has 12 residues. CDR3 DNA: TGCAGTGCTAGTGAGGCGCGGGGGGCCGGCTTCTTC. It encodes CSASEARGAGFF.

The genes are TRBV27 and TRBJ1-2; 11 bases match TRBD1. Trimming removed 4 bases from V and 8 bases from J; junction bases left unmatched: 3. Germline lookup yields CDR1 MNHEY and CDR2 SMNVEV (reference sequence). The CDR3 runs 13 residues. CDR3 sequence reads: CASSWTGGYGYTF. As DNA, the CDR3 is TGTGCCAGCAGTTGGACAGGGGGCTACGGCTACACCTTC.

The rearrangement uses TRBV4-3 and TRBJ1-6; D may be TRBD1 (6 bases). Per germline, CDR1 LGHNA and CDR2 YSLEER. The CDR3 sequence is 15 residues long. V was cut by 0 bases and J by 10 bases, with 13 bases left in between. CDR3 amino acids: CASSQDWGLGSPLHF. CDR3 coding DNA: TGCGCCAGCAGCCAAGATTGGGGGCTTGGCTCACCCCTCCACTTT.

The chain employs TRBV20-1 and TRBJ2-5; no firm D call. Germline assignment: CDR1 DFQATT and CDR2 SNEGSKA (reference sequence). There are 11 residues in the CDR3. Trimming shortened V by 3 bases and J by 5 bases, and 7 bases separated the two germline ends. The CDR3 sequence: CSASLSETQYF. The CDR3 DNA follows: TGCAGTGCTAGTCTGTCGGAGACCCAGTACTTC.

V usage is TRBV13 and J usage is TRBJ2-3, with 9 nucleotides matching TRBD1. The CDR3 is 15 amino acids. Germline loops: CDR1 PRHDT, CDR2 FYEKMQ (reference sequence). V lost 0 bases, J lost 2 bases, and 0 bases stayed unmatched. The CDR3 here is CASSLGQGATDTQYF. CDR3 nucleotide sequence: TGTGCCAGCAGCTTAGGACAGGGGGCCACAGATACGCAGTATTTT.

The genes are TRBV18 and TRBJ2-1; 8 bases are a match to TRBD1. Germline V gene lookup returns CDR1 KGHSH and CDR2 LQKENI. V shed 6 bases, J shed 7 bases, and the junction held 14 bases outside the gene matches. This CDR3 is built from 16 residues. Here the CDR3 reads CASSFLTGGLDNEQFF. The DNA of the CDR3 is TGTGCCAGCTCGTTTCTCACAGGGGGTTTAGATAATGAGCAGTTCTTC.

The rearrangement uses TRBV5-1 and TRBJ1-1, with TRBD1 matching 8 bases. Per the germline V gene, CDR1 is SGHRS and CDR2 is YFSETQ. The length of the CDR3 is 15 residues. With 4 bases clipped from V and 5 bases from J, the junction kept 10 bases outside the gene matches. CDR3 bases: TGCGCCAGCAGCAGTGGACAGGGAGCGAGGACTGAAGCTTTCTTT. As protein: CASSSGQGARTEAFF.

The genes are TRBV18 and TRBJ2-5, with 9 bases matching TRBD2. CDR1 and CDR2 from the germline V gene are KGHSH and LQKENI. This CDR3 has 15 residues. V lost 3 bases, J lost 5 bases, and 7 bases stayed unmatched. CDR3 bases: TGTGCCAGCTCACCCGGCGGGGGGGCCTATGAGACCCAGTACTTC. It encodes CASSPGGGAYETQYF.

The CDR3 protein is CASSPLRNIQETQYF. The DNA of the CDR3 is TGTGCCAGCTCACCACTCCGAAACATTCAAGAGACCCAGTACTTC. The chain joins TRBV18 to TRBJ2-5, with unresolved D. Germline values: CDR1 KGHSH, CDR2 LQKENI. CDR3 length: 15 amino acids. Trimming took off 1 base at V and 2 bases at J, with 11 bases between the two ends.

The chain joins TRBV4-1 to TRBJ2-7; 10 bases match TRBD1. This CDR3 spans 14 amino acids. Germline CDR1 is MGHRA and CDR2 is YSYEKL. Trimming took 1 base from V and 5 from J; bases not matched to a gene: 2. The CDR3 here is CASSQGTGGHEQYF. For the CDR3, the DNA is TGCGCCAGCAGCCAAGGGACAGGGGGTCACGAGCAGTACTTC.